The 17 T cell receptor beta chains below were found in one sample sequenced in a study of cytomegalovirus exposure and HLA in healthy donors. The primer mix had 60 Vbeta and 13 Jbeta primers. The repertoire was sequenced with immunoSEQ multiplex PCR; TCRdb's copy has only in-frame clones and lacks some. The sample has 100,000 to 150,000 clones, more than 75% seen once. Sequencing used PBMCs. The source is a female donor in good health and CMV-seronegative.

Note on this clone: The junction and the germline gene differ at one end; a read error may be behind it. The chain has TRBV7-3 and TRBJ2-2, with a possible D match to TRBD1 (6 bases). This CDR3 is built from 15 residues. Germline assignment: CDR1 SGHTA and CDR2 FQGTGA. CDR3 nucleotides: TGTGCCAGCAGCCCAGGGGTGCGGAACCCCGGGGAGCTGTTTTTT. It yields the protein CASSPGVRNPGELFF.

As regards this clone: This same CDR3 is encoded by further DNA sequences in the sample. The V gene is TRBV28, the J gene TRBJ2-7; TRBD1 matches at 7 bases. The CDR3 length is 14 residues. Unmatched junction bases numbered 5, after V lost 6 bases and J lost 0 bases. The V gene's germline CDR1 is MDHEN and CDR2 SYDVKM. In DNA, the CDR3 is TGTGCCAGCAGCTCCGGGACAGCCTCCTACGAGCAGTACTTC. Translating gives CASSSGTASYEQYF.

The gene calls are TRBV19 and TRBJ1-4; no firm D call. The CDR3 runs 15 residues. V was pared by 9 bases and J by 0 bases, with 14 bases between. Germline CDR1 and CDR2: LNHDA and SQIVND (reference sequence). CDR3 loop: CASRVGVATNEKLFF. CDR3 DNA sequence: TGTGCCAGCCGGGTAGGCGTTGCAACTAATGAAAAACTGTTTTTT. Together with reference TRBV19 and TRBJ1-4, the CDR3 gives the full variable domain: DGGITQSPKYLFRKEGQNVTLSCEQNLNHDAMYWYRQDPGQGLRLIYYSQIVNDFQKGDIAEGYSVSREKKESFPLTVTSAQKNPTAFYLCASRVGVATNEKLFFGSGTQLSVL.

The V call is TRBV6-1, the J call TRBJ2-5; 11 bases agree with TRBD1. The CDR3 runs to 16 residues. V dropped 2 bases and J dropped 4; count of bases not matched to a gene: 6. Germline loops: CDR1 MNHNS, CDR2 SASEGT. CDR3: CASSEFRTGGGETQYF. DNA of the CDR3: TGTGCCAGCAGTGAATTCAGGACAGGGGGCGGAGAGACCCAGTACTTC.

This chain joins TRBV29-1 and TRBJ2-3; D ambiguous. CDR1 and CDR2 (germline): SQVTM, ANQGSEA. V was clipped by 1 base and J by 3 bases, with 17 bases between them. The CDR3 is 16 amino acids. The CDR3 DNA is TGCAGCGTTGAAGGCGCAATACCCCTAAATACAGATACGCAGTATTTT. Protein sequence: CSVEGAIPLNTDTQYF.

The genes are TRBV5-4 and TRBJ2-7; D unclear. The germline CDR1 and CDR2 sequences are SGHNT and YYREEE (reference sequence). With 2 bases removed from V and 3 bases from J, the gap between germline ends came to 3 bases. This CDR3 has 11 amino acids. CDR3 sequence reads: CASSFGYEQYF. DNA of the CDR3: TGTGCCAGCAGCTTCGGCTACGAGCAGTACTTC.

This sequence joins TRBV7-2 and TRBJ2-7; TRBD2 matches 7 bases. V lost 2 bases and J lost 2; bases outside the gene matches: 0. The length of the CDR3 is 13 residues. Germline CDR1 is SGHTA and CDR2 is FQGNSA. CDR3 sequence: CASSLLAAYEQYF. The DNA for the CDR3 is TGTGCCAGCAGCTTACTAGCGGCCTACGAGCAGTACTTC.

The chain couples TRBV7-2 to TRBJ1-2; D gene ambiguous. From germline, CDR1 is SGHTA and CDR2 FQGNSA. V was cut by 1 base and J by 0 bases, with 6 bases left in between. This CDR3 spans 14 amino acids. The CDR3 DNA sequence: TGTGCCAGCAGCTTAGGTATAACTAACTATGGCTACACCTTC. The encoded protein is CASSLGITNYGYTF.

V gene TRBV19 combines with J gene TRBJ1-1; 7 nucleotides align to TRBD1. After removal of 6 bases from V and 1 base from J, the junction contained 2 bases not matched to a gene. From germline, CDR1 is LNHDA and CDR2 SQIVND (reference sequence). The CDR3 runs to 13 residues. CDR3 in amino acids: CASSKGANTEAFF. CDR3 coding DNA: TGTGCCAGTAGCAAGGGGGCGAACACTGAAGCTTTCTTT.

The rearrangement uses TRBV7-2 and TRBJ2-7; D unclear. V shed 0 bases and J shed 0 bases, with 9 bases lying between them. From germline, CDR1 is SGHTA and CDR2 FQGNSA. This CDR3 contains 15 residues. CDR3 region: CASSLAARSSYEQYF. CDR3 sequence (DNA): TGTGCCAGCAGCTTAGCGGCGCGGAGCTCCTACGAGCAGTACTTC.

The V gene is TRBV5-1, the J gene TRBJ1-2, with TRBD1 matching over 9 bases. Trimming took 3 bases from V and 7 from J; bases not matched to a gene: 10. CDR1 SGHRS and CDR2 YFSETQ come from the germline V gene. This CDR3 comprises 15 residues. CDR3 amino acids: CASSSTTGGPGGYTF. For the CDR3, the DNA is TGCGCCAGCAGCTCCACTACAGGGGGCCCGGGTGGCTACACCTTC.

This clone occurred a few times. This rearrangement joins TRBV6-4 to TRBJ2-2; 9 bases are shared with TRBD2. This CDR3 is built from 17 residues. Trimming removed 6 bases from V and 4 bases from J; junction bases left unmatched: 12. Per the germline V gene, CDR1 is MRHNA and CDR2 is SNTAGT. The CDR3 DNA follows: TGTGCCAGCAGCAGAGGTGGAGCGGGAGGCGGCACCGGGGAGCTGTTTTTT. Translation: CASSRGGAGGGTGELFF.

The CDR3 loop reads CAISERDREKLFF. In DNA form, the CDR3 reads TGTGCCATCAGTGAGAGGGACAGGGAAAAACTGTTTTTT. V and J are TRBV10-3 and TRBJ1-4; 8 nucleotides agree with TRBD1. Germline assignment: CDR1 ENHRY and CDR2 SYGVKD. The V and J ends lost 2 bases and 8 bases, in that order; junction bases with no gene match: 1. This CDR3 is 13 amino acids long.

Remarks on this clone: One end of the junction does not line up with germline, which may come from a read error. This rearrangement joins TRBV7-9 to TRBJ2-7, with 9 bases aligning to TRBD2. The germline V gene encodes CDR1 SEHNR and CDR2 FQNEAQ (reference sequence). The CDR3 covers 15 residues. In nucleotides, the CDR3 is TGTTCCAGCAGCTTAGATCCTAGCGGGAACTACGAGCAGTACTTC. It codes for CSSSLDPSGNYEQYF.

This chain connects TRBV2 to TRBJ1-2; 8 bases line up with TRBD1. Germline CDR1 reads SNHLY; CDR2 reads FYNNEI. V shed 5 bases, J shed 0 bases, and the junction held 8 bases outside the gene matches. The CDR3 loop spans 16 amino acids. The CDR3 sequence is CASSPSGGTPNYGYTF. The CDR3 DNA is TGTGCCAGCAGTCCATCAGGGGGCACCCCTAACTATGGCTACACCTTC.

The chain has TRBV12-5 and TRBJ1-1; the D is unclear. Looked up from germline, CDR1 is LGHNT and CDR2 is FRNRAP. CDR3 length: 14 amino acids. Trimming took 2 bases from V and 1 from J, leaving 8 bases between them. CDR3 DNA sequence: TGTGCTAGTGGTTTGAACAGTAAGAACACTGAAGCTTTCTTT. It translates to CASGLNSKNTEAFF.

Concerning this clone: The identical CDR3 is also encoded by other nucleotide sequences in the sample. This rearrangement joins TRBV10-2 to TRBJ2-1, with 10 bases identical to TRBD2. Germline values: CDR1 WSHSY, CDR2 SAAADI. Trimming at V came to 6 bases and at J to 0 bases, leaving 2 bases not matched to a gene. The CDR3 sequence is 15 residues long. The CDR3 nucleotides read TGCGCCAGCAGCTCTAGCGGGAGCTCCTACAATGAGCAGTTCTTC. Protein product: CASSSSGSSYNEQFF.